The 16 T cell receptor beta chains in this list originate from one sample, sequenced in a study of blood T cell repertoires in COVID-19. Generated by immunoSEQ multiplex PCR, the TCRdb table keeps only in-frame clones and is missing some. The sample lists approximately 140,000 clones, more than 60% occurring once. The sequenced sample was peripheral blood. The receptor source for this set is a man aged 45-60 years with acute or convalescent COVID-19.

The chain employs TRBV7-9 and TRBJ2-5; 7 nucleotides align to TRBD1. Trimming cost V 5 bases and J 3 bases; bases outside gene matches: 6. The CDR3 covers 14 residues. From germline, CDR1 is SEHNR and CDR2 FQNEAQ (reference sequence). This chain's CDR3 is CASSPDRVKETQYF. As DNA, the CDR3 is TGTGCCAGCAGCCCAGACAGGGTAAAAGAGACCCAGTACTTC.

The V call is TRBV6-6, the J call TRBJ1-2; weak D call: TRBD1 (5 bases). Germline V CDR1 and CDR2: MNHNY, SVGAGI (reference sequence). This CDR3 contains 13 residues. Trimming shortened V by 3 bases and J by 3 bases, and 8 bases separated the two germline ends. The CDR3 spells CASSYGGDYGYTF. In DNA form, the CDR3 reads TGTGCCAGCAGTTATGGGGGGGACTATGGCTACACCTTC.

The V call is TRBV9, the J call TRBJ1-4; 9 positions agree with TRBD1. The CDR3 is 16 residues long. After removal of 3 bases from V and 3 bases from J, the junction contained 6 bases not matched to a gene. Germline V gene sequence: CDR1 SGDLS, CDR2 YYNGEE. DNA of the CDR3: TGTGCCAGCAGCGGACAGGGGGTTCTAGCTAATGAAAAACTGTTTTTT. Translating it yields CASSGQGVLANEKLFF.

This rearrangement joins TRBV5-1 to TRBJ2-2; no clear D gene. The CDR3 contains 14 residues. The V end lost 0 bases, the J end lost 4 bases, and 7 bases lay between the germline ends. Per the germline V gene, CDR1 is SGHRS and CDR2 is YFSETQ. This chain's CDR3 is CASSLVALTGELFF. CDR3 sequence (DNA): TGCGCCAGCAGCTTGGTAGCACTCACCGGGGAGCTGTTTTTT.

The chain recombines TRBV7-9 with TRBJ2-3; TRBD1 matches at 7 bases. This CDR3 has 14 amino acids. CDR1 is SEHNR, CDR2 FQNEAQ, per germline (reference sequence). Trimming removed 6 bases from V and 1 base from J; junction bases left unmatched: 4. The CDR3 region is CASRSGTGTDTQYF. The CDR3 DNA is TGTGCCAGCAGATCCGGGACAGGCACAGATACGCAGTATTTT.

The chain is built from TRBV7-5 and TRBJ2-7; no DNA check was done on the table's D call, TRBD2. TRBV7-5 is flagged as a pseudogene. The CDR3 loop spans 15 amino acids. The CDR3 nucleotides read TGTGCCAGAAGCCTTACTAGCGGGGGCCGGTACGAGCAGTACGTC. The encoded protein is CARSLTSGGRYEQYV.

The chain carries TRBV5-4 and TRBJ2-7; weak D call: TRBD2 (6 bases). Germline CDR1 and CDR2: SGHNT and YYREEE (reference sequence). This CDR3 comprises 14 residues. The V gene lost 0 bases and the J gene lost 3 bases, with 10 bases spanning the gap. The CDR3: CASSLGLDYYEQYF. CDR3 sequence (DNA): TGTGCCAGCAGCTTGGGACTAGATTACTACGAGCAGTACTTC. Supplemented by reference TRBV5-4 and TRBJ2-7, the full variable domain reads ETGVTQSPTHLIKTRGQQVTLRCSSQSGHNTVSWYQQALGQGPQFIFQYYREEENGRGNFPPRFSGLQFPNYSSELNVNALELDDSALYLCASSLGLDYYEQYFGPGTRLTVT.

The rearrangement uses TRBV14 and TRBJ2-7; 12 bases are a match to TRBD2. Trimming took 4 bases from V and 3 from J; bases not matched to a gene: 16. Looked up from germline, CDR1 is SGHDN and CDR2 is FVKESK. There are 19 residues in the CDR3. The CDR3 reads CASSLGTPGRLAGDYEQYF. CDR3 DNA sequence: TGTGCCAGCAGCCTCGGGACACCTGGACGACTAGCGGGGGACTACGAGCAGTACTTC.

The chain employs TRBV4-1 and TRBJ2-1; 10 bases are a match to TRBD2. The trim removed 0 bases at V and 9 bases at J, leaving 5 bases unmatched. Germline values: CDR1 MGHRA, CDR2 YSYEKL. The CDR3 has 15 residues. The CDR3 DNA reads TGCGCCAGCAGCCAAGACGAAGCGGGGGGGCGTGAGCAGTTCTTC. The encoded protein is CASSQDEAGGREQFF.

The CDR3 DNA sequence: TGTGCCAGCCGCGGACAGGGGGCTTATCAAGAGACCCAGTACTTC. It yields the protein CASRGQGAYQETQYF. The rearrangement joins TRBV19 to TRBJ2-5; TRBD1 aligns across 11 bases. Germline V gene sequence: CDR1 LNHDA, CDR2 SQIVND (reference sequence). With V trimmed by 9 bases and J by 2 bases, 8 bases remained unmatched. The CDR3 contains 15 residues.

V usage is TRBV2 and J usage is TRBJ2-3, with D possibly matching TRBD1 (5 bases). Germline CDR1 and CDR2: SNHLY and FYNNEI. There are 17 residues in the CDR3. V lost 2 bases and J 5 bases, leaving 20 bases between the germline ends. The CDR3 DNA sequence: TGTGCCAGCAGTGAACCCCCATGGGCAGGGAAGGAAGATACGCAGTATTTT. Encoded protein: CASSEPPWAGKEDTQYF.

This chain uses TRBV7-9 with TRBJ1-1; 9 nucleotides match TRBD1. Germline CDR1 and CDR2: SEHNR and FQNEAQ (reference sequence). Trimming removed 5 bases from V and 7 bases from J; junction bases left unmatched: 11. The CDR3 contains 15 residues. The CDR3 region is CASSAPGQGRSEAFF. As DNA, the CDR3 is TGTGCCAGCAGCGCACCGGGACAGGGAAGGAGTGAAGCTTTCTTT.

This chain links TRBV2 with TRBJ2-1; 14 positions match TRBD2. The CDR3 covers 15 residues. Germline lookup yields CDR1 SNHLY and CDR2 FYNNEI. V dropped 6 bases and J dropped 8; count of bases not matched to a gene: 6. The CDR3 DNA follows: TGTGCCAGCAGACATGGACTAGCGGGGGGCCATGAGCAGTTCTTC. Its translation: CASRHGLAGGHEQFF.

The rearrangement uses TRBV7-9 and TRBJ2-5; 9 bases are a match to TRBD2. Looked up from germline, CDR1 is SEHNR and CDR2 is FQNEAQ (reference sequence). The CDR3 extends over 15 amino acids. The J segment lost 3 bases and the V segment lost 2 bases, leaving 4 bases of the junction unmatched. The CDR3 is CASSLPSGEKETQYF. CDR3 DNA: TGTGCCAGCAGCTTACCTAGCGGGGAGAAAGAGACCCAGTACTTC.

This chain links TRBV27 with TRBJ2-7; no clear D. This CDR3 is built from 14 residues. V was trimmed by 1 base and J by 0 bases, leaving 7 bases between them. Germline V gene sequence: CDR1 MNHEY, CDR2 SMNVEV (reference sequence). The CDR3 DNA reads TGTGCCAGCAGTTTATATGGCGGCTCCTACGAGCAGTACTTC. Protein sequence: CASSLYGGSYEQYF.

The V call is TRBV19, the J call TRBJ1-6; 7 bases are shared with TRBD1. CDR1 is LNHDA and CDR2 is SQIVND in the germline V gene (reference sequence). CDR3 length: 15 amino acids. Trimming at V came to 6 bases and at J to 6 bases, leaving 8 bases not matched to a gene. The CDR3 loop is CASRTDRAGNSPLHF. CDR3 sequence (DNA): TGTGCCAGTAGAACAGACAGGGCCGGTAATTCACCCCTCCACTTT.